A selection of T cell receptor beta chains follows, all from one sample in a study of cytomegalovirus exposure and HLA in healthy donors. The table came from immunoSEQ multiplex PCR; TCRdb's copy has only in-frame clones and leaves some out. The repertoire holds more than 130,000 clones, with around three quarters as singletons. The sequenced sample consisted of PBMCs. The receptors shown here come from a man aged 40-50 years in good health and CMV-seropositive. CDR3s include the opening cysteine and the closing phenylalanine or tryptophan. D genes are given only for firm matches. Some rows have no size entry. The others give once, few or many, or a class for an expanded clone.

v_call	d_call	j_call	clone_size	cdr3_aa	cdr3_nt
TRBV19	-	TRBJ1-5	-	CASSIRGYDQPQHF	TGTGCCAGTAGTATTCGGGGGTACGATCAGCCCCAGCATTTT
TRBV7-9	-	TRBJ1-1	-	CASSLIRTEAFF	TGTGCCAGCAGCTTAATCAGGACTGAAGCTTTCTTT
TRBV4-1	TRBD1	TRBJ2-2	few	CASSHVAGGLTGELFF	TGCGCCAGCAGCCATGTCGCAGGGGGTCTCACCGGGGAGCTGTTTTTT
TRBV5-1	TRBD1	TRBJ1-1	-	CASSFGQGWDTEAFF	TGCGCCAGCAGCTTCGGACAGGGATGGGACACTGAAGCTTTCTTT
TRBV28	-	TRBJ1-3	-	CASSSGRVTGNTIYF	TGTGCCAGCAGTTCAGGCAGGGTAACCGGAAACACCATATATTTT
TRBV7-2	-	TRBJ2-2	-	CASSPRQDTGELFF	TGTGCCAGCAGCCCTCGACAGGACACCGGGGAGCTGTTTTTT
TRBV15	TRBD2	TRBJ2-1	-	CATSRGGGGGMNEQFF	TGTGCCACCAGCAGAGGGGGCGGGGGGGGCATGAATGAGCAGTTCTTC
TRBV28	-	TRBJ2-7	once	CASRYTGKGEQYF	TGTGCCAGCAGGTACACAGGGAAGGGCGAGCAGTACTTC
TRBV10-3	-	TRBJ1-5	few	CAISATGSNQPQHF	TGTGCCATCAGTGCAACAGGAAGCAATCAGCCCCAGCATTTT
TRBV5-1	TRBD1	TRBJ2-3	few	CASSSGLTGVADTQYF	TGCGCCAGCAGTTCTGGGCTGACAGGGGTTGCAGATACGCAGTATTTT
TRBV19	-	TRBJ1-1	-	CASQIKTEVNTEAFF	TGTGCCAGTCAGATTAAGACAGAAGTGAACACTGAAGCTTTCTTT